This TCR beta chain was sequenced for a study of response to subunit inactivated influenza vaccine. This CDR3 has 14 residues. V lost 5 bases and J lost 2, with 12 bases in between. Germline lookup yields CDR1 SGHTA and CDR2 FQGNSA. TCRdb recomputed calls from the RT-PCR reads with MiXCR, one row per CDR3 protein. The sample has some 500,000 distinct CDR3 sequences, less than 30% seen once; the top ten hold around 1.8%. The sequence was collected from a man between 45 and 60 years old who received an inactivated influenza vaccine. The sequenced sample was CD4+ T cells sorted from PBMCs, obtained 4 to 6 days after vaccination. V and J are TRBV7-2 and TRBJ1-2; D not resolved. The CDR3 region has the DNA TGTGCCAGCAGCACCCGTAGCGGGAACTATGGCTACACCTTC. This sequence encodes CASSTRSGNYGYTF. The full variable domain, rest sourced from reference TRBV7-2 and TRBJ1-2, is GAGVSQSPSNKVTEKGKDVELRCDPISGHTALYWYRQSLGQGLEFLIYFQGNSAPDKSGLPSDRFSAERTGGSVSTLTIQRTQQEDSAVYLCASSTRSGNYGYTFGSGTRLTVV.